A selection of T cell receptor beta chains follows, all from one sample in a study of T cell responses to AZD1222 COVID-19 vaccine. Profiled with immunoSEQ multiplex PCR; TCRdb holds only in-frame clones, not every one. The sample gives around 120,000 clones, around 82% of which show up once; 5% to 7% is in the top ten. The source was peripheral blood, collected on day 0 of AZD1222 vaccination. These receptors came from an adult in good health. Both conserved end residues are part of each CDR3. Each record gives: D gene, V gene, J gene, clone size, CDR3 protein, CDR3 DNA. The D gene is left open where the match is weak. Only part of the rows carry a size: once, few, many, or a class if the clone is expanded.

>NA|TRBV13|TRBJ2-7|NA
CASSLDGTSFEQYF
TGTGCCAGCAGCTTAGATGGGACATCTTTTGAGCAGTACTTC
>NA|TRBV29-1|TRBJ1-1|NA
CSVGPGYTEAFF
TGCAGCGTTGGTCCAGGCTACACTGAAGCTTTCTTT
>NA|TRBV7-8|TRBJ1-3|NA
CASSLTRSGNTIYF
TGTGCCAGCAGCTTAACCCGGAGTGGAAACACCATATATTTT
>TRBD1|TRBV7-9|TRBJ1-2|NA
CASSPTGTGGNYGYTF
TGTGCCAGCAGCCCCACCGGGACAGGGGGCAACTATGGCTACACCTTC
>NA|TRBV28|TRBJ2-3|NA
CASSLYPLGKGWFTDTQYF
TGTGCCAGCAGTTTATACCCTCTAGGGAAGGGTTGGTTTACAGATACGCAGTATTTT
>TRBD1|TRBV4-2|TRBJ1-4|NA
CASSQGLGDRGQARTNEKLFF
TGTGCCAGCAGCCAAGGTTTGGGCGACAGGGGGCAAGCTAGGACTAATGAAAAACTGTTTTTT
>NA|TRBV5-8|TRBJ1-1|NA
CASSPNRWTEAFF
TGTGCCAGCAGCCCAAATCGGTGGACTGAAGCTTTCTTT
>NA|TRBV27|TRBJ1-2|NA
CASSLGPAGYGYTF
TGTGCCAGCAGTTTAGGTCCGGCGGGCTATGGCTACACCTTC
>NA|TRBV5-1|TRBJ2-2|NA
CASSLAGAGNGELFF
TGCGCCAGCAGCTTAGCTGGGGCGGGGAACGGGGAGCTGTTTTTT
>NA|TRBV15|TRBJ1-2|NA
CATSRDARDSYKPNYGYTF
TGTGCCACCAGCAGAGATGCCCGAGACAGCTACAAACCTAACTATGGCTACACCTTC
>NA|TRBV27|TRBJ1-4|once
CASSRDGAANEKLFF
TGTGCCAGCAGTAGGGACGGGGCGGCTAATGAAAAACTGTTTTTT
>NA|TRBV5-1|TRBJ1-1|few
CASSLITGLNTEAFF
TGCGCCAGCAGCTTGATTACGGGATTGAACACTGAAGCTTTCTTT
>TRBD1|TRBV2|TRBJ2-3|NA
CASRRTGGRTDTQYF
TGTGCCAGCAGGAGGACAGGGGGCCGCACAGATACGCAGTATTTT
>TRBD1|TRBV19|TRBJ2-1|NA
CASSPRTGGNYNEQFF
TGTGCCAGTAGTCCCAGGACAGGGGGTAACTACAATGAGCAGTTCTTC
>NA|TRBV19|TRBJ2-7|NA
CASSEATTYEQYF
TGTGCCAGTAGTGAGGCCACGACCTACGAGCAGTACTTC
>NA|TRBV6-5|TRBJ1-1|NA
CASSYWGENTEAFF
TGTGCCAGCAGTTACTGGGGTGAAAACACTGAAGCTTTCTTT
>TRBD1|TRBV7-2|TRBJ2-1|NA
CASSPDRGDEQFF
TGTGCCAGCAGCCCGGACAGGGGGGATGAGCAGTTCTTC